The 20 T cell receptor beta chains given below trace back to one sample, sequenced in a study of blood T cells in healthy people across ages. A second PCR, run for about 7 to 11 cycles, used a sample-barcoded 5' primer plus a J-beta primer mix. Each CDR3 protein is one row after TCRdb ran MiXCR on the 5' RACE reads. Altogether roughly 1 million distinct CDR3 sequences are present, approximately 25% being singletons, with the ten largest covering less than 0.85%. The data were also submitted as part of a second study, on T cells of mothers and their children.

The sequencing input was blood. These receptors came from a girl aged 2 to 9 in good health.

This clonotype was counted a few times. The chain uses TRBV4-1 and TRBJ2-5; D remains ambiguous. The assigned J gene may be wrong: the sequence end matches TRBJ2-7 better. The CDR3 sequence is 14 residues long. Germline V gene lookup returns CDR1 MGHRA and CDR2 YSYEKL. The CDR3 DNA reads TGCGCCAGCAGCCAAGCGGACCCGGCCTACGAGCAGTACTTC. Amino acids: CASSQADPAYEQYF.

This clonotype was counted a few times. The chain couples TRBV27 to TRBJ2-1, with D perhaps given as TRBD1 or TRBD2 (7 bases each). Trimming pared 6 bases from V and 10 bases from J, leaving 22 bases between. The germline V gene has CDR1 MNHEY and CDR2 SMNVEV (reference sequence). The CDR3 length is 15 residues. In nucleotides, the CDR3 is TGTGCCAGCAGCTTCGGGCTAGCGGCCAGGGGGGAGCAGTTCTTC. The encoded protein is CASSFGLAARGEQFF.

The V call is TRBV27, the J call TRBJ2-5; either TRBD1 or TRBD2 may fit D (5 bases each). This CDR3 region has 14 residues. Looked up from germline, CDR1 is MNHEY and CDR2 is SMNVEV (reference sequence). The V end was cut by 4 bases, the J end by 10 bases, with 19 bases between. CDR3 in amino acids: CASSSTGTGLVQYF. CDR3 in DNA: TGTGCCAGCAGTTCTACCGGGACGGGCTTAGTCCAGTACTTC.

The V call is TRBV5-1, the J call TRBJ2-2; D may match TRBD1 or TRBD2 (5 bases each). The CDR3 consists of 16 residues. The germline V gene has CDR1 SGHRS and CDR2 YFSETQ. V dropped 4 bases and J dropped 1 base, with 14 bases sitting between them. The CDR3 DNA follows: TGCGCCAGCAGCGAACTTCCGGGACGGAACACCGGGGAGCTGTTTTTT. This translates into CASSELPGRNTGELFF.

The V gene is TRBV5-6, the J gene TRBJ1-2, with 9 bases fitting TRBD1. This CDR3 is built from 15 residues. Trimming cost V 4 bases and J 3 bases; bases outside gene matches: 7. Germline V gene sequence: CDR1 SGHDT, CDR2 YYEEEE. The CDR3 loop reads CASSRPGQGYYGYTF. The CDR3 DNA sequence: TGTGCCAGCAGCCGCCCGGGACAGGGATACTATGGCTACACCTTC.

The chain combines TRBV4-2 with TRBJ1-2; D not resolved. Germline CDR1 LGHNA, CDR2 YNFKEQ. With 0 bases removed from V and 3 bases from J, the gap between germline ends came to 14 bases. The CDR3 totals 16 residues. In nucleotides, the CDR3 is TGTGCCAGCAGCCAAGAGAGGGCCGGCGGCTACTATGGCTACACCTTC. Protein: CASSQERAGGYYGYTF.

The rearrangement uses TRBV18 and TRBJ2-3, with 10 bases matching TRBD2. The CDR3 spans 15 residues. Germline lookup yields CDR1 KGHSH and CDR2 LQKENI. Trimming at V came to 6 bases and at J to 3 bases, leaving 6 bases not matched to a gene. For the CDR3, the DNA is TGTGCCAGCTCCCTAGCGGGAGAGGGAACAGATACGCAGTATTTT. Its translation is CASSLAGEGTDTQYF. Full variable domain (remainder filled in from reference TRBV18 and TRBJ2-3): NAGVMQNPRHLVRRRGQEARLRCSPMKGHSHVYWYRQLPEEGLKFMVYLQKENIIDESGMPKERFSAEFPKEGPSILRIQQVVRGDSAAYFCASSLAGEGTDTQYFGPGTRLTVL.

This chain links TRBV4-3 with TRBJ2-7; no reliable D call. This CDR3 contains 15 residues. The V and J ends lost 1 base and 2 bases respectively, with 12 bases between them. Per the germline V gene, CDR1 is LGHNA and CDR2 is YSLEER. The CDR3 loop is CASSQAFVGTYEQYF. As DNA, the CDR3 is TGCGCCAGCAGCCAAGCGTTTGTGGGAACCTACGAGCAGTACTTC.

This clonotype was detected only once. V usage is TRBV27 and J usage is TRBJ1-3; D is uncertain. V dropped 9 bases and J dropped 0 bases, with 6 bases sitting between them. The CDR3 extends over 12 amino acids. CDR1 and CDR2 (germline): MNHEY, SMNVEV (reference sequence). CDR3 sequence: CASEFSGNTIYF. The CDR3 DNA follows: TGTGCCAGTGAATTCTCTGGAAACACCATATATTTT.

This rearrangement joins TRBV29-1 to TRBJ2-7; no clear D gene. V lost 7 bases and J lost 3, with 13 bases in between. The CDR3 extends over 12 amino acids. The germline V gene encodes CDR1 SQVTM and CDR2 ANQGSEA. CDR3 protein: CSGIGVSYEQYF. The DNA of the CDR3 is TGCAGCGGTATTGGGGTTAGCTACGAGCAGTACTTC.

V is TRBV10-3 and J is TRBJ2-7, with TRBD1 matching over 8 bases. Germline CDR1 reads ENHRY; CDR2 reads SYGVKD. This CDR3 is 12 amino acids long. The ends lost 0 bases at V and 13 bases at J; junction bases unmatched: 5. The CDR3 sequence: CAISESKDREYF. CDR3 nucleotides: TGTGCCATCAGTGAGTCAAAGGACAGGGAATACTTC.

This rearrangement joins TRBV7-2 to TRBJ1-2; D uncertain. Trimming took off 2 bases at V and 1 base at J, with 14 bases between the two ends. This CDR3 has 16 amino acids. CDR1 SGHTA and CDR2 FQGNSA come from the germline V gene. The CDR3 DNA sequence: TGTGCCAGCAGCTTACAATCCCCGGAACTTAACTATGGCTACACCTTC. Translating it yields CASSLQSPELNYGYTF.

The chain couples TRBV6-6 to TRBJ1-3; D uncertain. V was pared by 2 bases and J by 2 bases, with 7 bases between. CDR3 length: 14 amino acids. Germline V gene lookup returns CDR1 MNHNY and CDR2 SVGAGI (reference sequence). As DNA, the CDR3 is TGTGCCAGCAGTTACGGGCAGACTGGAAACACCATATATTTT. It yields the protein CASSYGQTGNTIYF.

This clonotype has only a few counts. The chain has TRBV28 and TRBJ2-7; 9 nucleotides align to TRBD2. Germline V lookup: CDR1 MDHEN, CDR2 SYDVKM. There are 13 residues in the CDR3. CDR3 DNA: TGTGCTTCTACTAGCGGGCCTACCTACGAGCAGTACTTC. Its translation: CASTSGPTYEQYF.

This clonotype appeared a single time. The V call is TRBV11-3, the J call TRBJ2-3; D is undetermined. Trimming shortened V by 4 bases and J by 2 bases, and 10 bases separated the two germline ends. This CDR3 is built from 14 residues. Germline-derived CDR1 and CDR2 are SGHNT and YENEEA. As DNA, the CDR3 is TGTGCCAGCAGCTGGGGTGAACTCACAGATACGCAGTATTTT. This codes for CASSWGELTDTQYF.

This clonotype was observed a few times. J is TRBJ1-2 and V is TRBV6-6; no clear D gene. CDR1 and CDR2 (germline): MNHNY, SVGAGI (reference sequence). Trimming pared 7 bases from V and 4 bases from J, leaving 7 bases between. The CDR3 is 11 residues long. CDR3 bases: TGTGCCAGCAACCATGGCTATGGCTACACCTTC. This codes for CASNHGYGYTF.

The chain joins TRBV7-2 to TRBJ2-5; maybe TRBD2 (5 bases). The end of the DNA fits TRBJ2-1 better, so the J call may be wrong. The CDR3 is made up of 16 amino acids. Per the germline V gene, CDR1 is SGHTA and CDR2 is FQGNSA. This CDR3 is CASSLEADLGLNEQFF. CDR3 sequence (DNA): TGTGCCAGCAGCTTAGAAGCGGACCTAGGGTTGAATGAGCAGTTCTTC.

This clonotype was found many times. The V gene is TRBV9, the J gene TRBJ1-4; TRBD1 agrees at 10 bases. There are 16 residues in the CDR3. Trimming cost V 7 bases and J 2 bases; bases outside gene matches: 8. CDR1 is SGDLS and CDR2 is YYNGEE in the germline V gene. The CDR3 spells CASSTGGYPTNEKLFF. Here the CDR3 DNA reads TGTGCCAGCTCGACAGGGGGCTACCCGACTAATGAAAAACTGTTTTTT.

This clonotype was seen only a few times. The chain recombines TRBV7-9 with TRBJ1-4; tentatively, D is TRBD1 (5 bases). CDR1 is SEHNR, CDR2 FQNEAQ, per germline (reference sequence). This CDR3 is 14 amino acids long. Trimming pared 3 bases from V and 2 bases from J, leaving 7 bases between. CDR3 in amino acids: CASSFGDTNEKLFF. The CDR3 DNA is TGTGCCAGCAGCTTCGGGGACACTAATGAAAAACTGTTTTTT. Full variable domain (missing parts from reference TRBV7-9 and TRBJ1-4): DTGVSQNPRHKITKRGQNVTFRCDPISEHNRLYWYRQTLGQGPEFLTYFQNEAQLEKSRLLSDRFSAERPKGSFSTLEIQRTEQGDSAMYLCASSFGDTNEKLFFGSGTQLSVL.

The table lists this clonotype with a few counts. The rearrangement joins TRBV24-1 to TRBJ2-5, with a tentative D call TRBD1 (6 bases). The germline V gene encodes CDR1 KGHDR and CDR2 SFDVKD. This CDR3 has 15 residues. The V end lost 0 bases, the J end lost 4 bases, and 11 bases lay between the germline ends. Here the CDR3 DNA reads TGTGCCACCAGTGATTTGACAGGGAAGGGAGAGACCCAGTACTTC. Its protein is CATSDLTGKGETQYF.